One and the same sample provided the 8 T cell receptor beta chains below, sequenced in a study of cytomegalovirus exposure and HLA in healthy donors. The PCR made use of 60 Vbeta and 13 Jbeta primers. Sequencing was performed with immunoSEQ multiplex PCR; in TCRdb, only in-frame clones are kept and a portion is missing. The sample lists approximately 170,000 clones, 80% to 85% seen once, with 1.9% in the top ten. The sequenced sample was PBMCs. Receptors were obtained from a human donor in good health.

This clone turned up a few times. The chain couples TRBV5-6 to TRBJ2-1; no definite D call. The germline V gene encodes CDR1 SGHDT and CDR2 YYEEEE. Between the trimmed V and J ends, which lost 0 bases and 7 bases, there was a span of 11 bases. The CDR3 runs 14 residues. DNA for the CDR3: TGTGCCAGCAGCTTGGATGTGCGGTTTAATGAGCAGTTCTTC. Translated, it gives CASSLDVRFNEQFF.

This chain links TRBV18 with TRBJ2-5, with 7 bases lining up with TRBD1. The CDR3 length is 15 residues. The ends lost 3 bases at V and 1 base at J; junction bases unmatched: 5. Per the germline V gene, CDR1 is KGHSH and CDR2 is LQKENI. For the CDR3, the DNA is TGTGCCAGCTCACCTCTAAGGGACAGCCAAGAGACCCAGTACTTC. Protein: CASSPLRDSQETQYF.

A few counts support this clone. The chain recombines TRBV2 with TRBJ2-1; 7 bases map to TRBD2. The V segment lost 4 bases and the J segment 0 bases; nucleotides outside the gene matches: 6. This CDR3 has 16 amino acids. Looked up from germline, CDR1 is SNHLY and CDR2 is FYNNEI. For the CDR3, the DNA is TGTGCCAGCAGTGGAGACGGGGGGTCCTCCTACAATGAGCAGTTCTTC. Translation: CASSGDGGSSYNEQFF.

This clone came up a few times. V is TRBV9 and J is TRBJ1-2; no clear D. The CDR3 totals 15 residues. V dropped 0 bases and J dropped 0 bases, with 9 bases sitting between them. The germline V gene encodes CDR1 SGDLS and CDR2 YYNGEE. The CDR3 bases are TGTGCCAGCAGCGTAGGCCCAGATACTAACTATGGCTACACCTTC. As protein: CASSVGPDTNYGYTF.

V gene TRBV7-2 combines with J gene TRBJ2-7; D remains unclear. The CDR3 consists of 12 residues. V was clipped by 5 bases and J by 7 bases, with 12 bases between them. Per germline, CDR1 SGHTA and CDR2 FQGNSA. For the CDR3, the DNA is TGTGCCAGCAGCCGTCCAGCGAGTGAGCAGTACTTC. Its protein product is CASSRPASEQYF.

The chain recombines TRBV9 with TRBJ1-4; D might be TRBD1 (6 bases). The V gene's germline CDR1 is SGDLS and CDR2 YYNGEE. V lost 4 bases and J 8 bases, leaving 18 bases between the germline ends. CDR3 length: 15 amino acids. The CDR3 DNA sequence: TGTGCCAGCAGCCGAACAGGGATGGTTAGGGAAAAACTGTTTTTT. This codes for CASSRTGMVREKLFF.

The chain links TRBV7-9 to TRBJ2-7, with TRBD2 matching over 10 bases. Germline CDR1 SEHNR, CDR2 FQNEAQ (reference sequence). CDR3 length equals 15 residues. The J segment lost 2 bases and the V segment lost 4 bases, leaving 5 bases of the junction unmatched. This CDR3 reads CASSSGSGGPYEQYF. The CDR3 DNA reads TGTGCCAGCAGCTCAGGTAGCGGGGGGCCCTACGAGCAGTACTTC. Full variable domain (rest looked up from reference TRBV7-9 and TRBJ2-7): DTGVSQNPRHKITKRGQNVTFRCDPISEHNRLYWYRQTLGQGPEFLTYFQNEAQLEKSRLLSDRFSAERPKGSFSTLEIQRTEQGDSAMYLCASSSGSGGPYEQYFGPGTRLTVT.

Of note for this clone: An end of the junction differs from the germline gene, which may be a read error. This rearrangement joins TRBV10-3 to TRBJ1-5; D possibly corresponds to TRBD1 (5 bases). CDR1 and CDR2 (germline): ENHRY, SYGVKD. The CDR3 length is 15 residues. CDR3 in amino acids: CAISESGPSDQPQHF. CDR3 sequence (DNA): TGTGCCATCAGTGAGTCGGGACCTAGCGATCAGCCCCAGCATTTT.